Given below is one TCR beta chain in context. As yet, its antigen is unknown. Isolation of CD4+ naive, central memory, regulatory and stem cell-like memory cells was achieved by sorting via CD45RO/CCR7/CD25/CD127/CD95/CD27. Every sorted population was more than 95% pure. This entry is derived from a study of beta chain features in type 1 diabetes. At the level of the study: Patients looked much like healthy donors when it came to age, gender and cell yields.

Every isolated RNA sample was fully reverse transcribed, so sequencing captured expressed TCRB transcripts. Profiled with immunoSEQ multiplex PCR; TCRdb holds only in-frame clones, not every one. The top ten hold roughly 2.5% of the sample, which has 100,000 to 150,000 clones, around 16% seen once. Study results and limitations: All four CD4+ subsets of Type 1 diabetes patients contained TCRB CDR3s that were moderately but significantly shorter. Equally in patients and controls, shorter templates might have been favored by PCR.

The CDR3 runs 16 residues. With V trimmed by 2 bases and J by 1 base, 4 bases remained unmatched. The V gene's germline CDR1 is LGHNA and CDR2 YSLEER. Material: central memory CD4+ T cells from blood. The chain employs TRBV4-3 and TRBJ2-5; TRBD2 matches 10 bases. The TCR was taken from a man between 18 and 35 years old with type 1 diabetes. CDR3 DNA sequence: TGCGCCAGCAGCCAACTCCGACTAGCGGGCCAAGAGACCCAGTACTTC. Residues: CASSQLRLAGQETQYF.